The T cell receptor beta chain under discussion was sequenced for a study of cytomegalovirus exposure and HLA in healthy donors. Overall study context: Across more than 350 genotyped donors, around 80% landed in the Caucasian-associated ancestry cluster.

Use of 60 Vbeta and 13 Jbeta primers characterized the PCR. Measured with immunoSEQ multiplex PCR; TCRdb has only the in-frame clones, and not every one. This table holds roughly 110,000 clones, approximately 80% found once. Each of the donors was a healthy bone marrow donor. The sample consisted of PBMCs. The source of this sequence is a male donor in good health and CMV-seronegative.

The CDR3 here is CASSYYRVRGYGYTF. As DNA, the CDR3 is TGCGCCAGCAGCTACTACAGGGTTCGGGGCTATGGCTACACCTTC. The gene calls are TRBV5-1 and TRBJ1-2, with D tentatively TRBD1 (6 bases). This CDR3 spans 15 amino acids. Germline assignment: CDR1 SGHRS and CDR2 YFSETQ. V lost 3 bases to trimming and J lost 4 bases, with 16 bases between them. Using reference TRBV5-1 and TRBJ1-2 for the parts outside the CDR3, the full variable domain is KAGVTQTPRYLIKTRGQQVTLSCSPISGHRSVSWYQQTPGQGLQFLFEYFSETQRNKGNFPGRFSGRQFSNSRSEMNVSTLELGDSALYLCASSYYRVRGYGYTFGSGTRLTVV.